This TCR beta chain was found in a study of T cells expressing NK-cell markers. Broader study findings: The HCMV specificity of the expanded NKG2C+ T cell clones stayed unresolved.

Looked up from germline, CDR1 is SNHLY and CDR2 is FYNNEI. This CDR3 comprises 15 residues. TCRdb derives one entry per CDR3 protein from the 5' RACE reads, leaving out DNA. Its table records 150,000 to 160,000 distinct CDR3 sequences. Details on this clonotype: Its antigen is as yet unknown.

J is TRBJ2-1 and V is TRBV2; TCRdb names TRBD1, which stays unverified in the absence of DNA. The receptor was derived from a woman between 50 and 59 years old in good health. The sequencing sample was made of blood T cells: a sorted CD56 or NKG2C T cell subset, CD4+ or CD8+ T cells, or bulk PBMC T cells (not recorded which). The CDR3 spells CASSDRDRIYNEQFF.